The 19 T cell receptor beta chains below all came from one sample that was sequenced in a study of blood T cell repertoires in COVID-19. Assay used: immunoSEQ multiplex PCR; TCRdb lists only in-frame clones, some missing. Of fewer than 110,000 clones listed, around 85% are singletons. The sequenced material came from peripheral blood. Receptors were obtained from a woman in her seventies with active or convalescent COVID-19.

This clone was observed a few times. The chain uses TRBV28 and TRBJ1-1, with D unresolved. V dropped 3 bases and J dropped 1 base, with 6 bases sitting between them. The CDR3 sequence is 13 residues long. Germline V lookup: CDR1 MDHEN, CDR2 SYDVKM. CDR3: CASSFRSNTEAFF. CDR3 bases: TGTGCCAGCAGTTTTAGATCGAACACTGAAGCTTTCTTT.

V and J are TRBV25-1 and TRBJ1-2; D gene unclear. The ends were cut back, 5 bases at V and 4 bases at J, with 5 bases in the middle. CDR1 MGHDK and CDR2 SYGVNS come from the germline V gene. This CDR3 contains 11 residues. The DNA of the CDR3 is TGTGCCAGCAGTCGGTTCTATGGCTACACCTTC. This gives the protein CASSRFYGYTF.

This clone appeared a few times. The rearrangement joins TRBV7-2 to TRBJ2-3, with 8 bases identical to TRBD2. The junction had 12 bases not matched to a gene; V was cut back by 5 bases and J by 2 bases. The CDR3 contains 17 residues. Looked up from germline, CDR1 is SGHTA and CDR2 is FQGNSA. CDR3 in amino acids: CASSPRGSGSVTDTQYF. The CDR3 DNA reads as TGTGCCAGCAGCCCCCGGGGGAGCGGGAGTGTCACAGATACGCAGTATTTT.

V is TRBV4-2 and J is TRBJ1-1, with 9 bases that match TRBD1. Germline CDR1 and CDR2: LGHNA and YNFKEQ. The V and J ends lost 1 base and 12 bases, in that order; junction bases with no gene match: 6. The CDR3 is 13 residues long. Written as DNA, the CDR3 is TGTGCCAGCAGCCAAGCTGTGGACAGGGGATCTTTCTTT. It codes for CASSQAVDRGSFF.

The chain uses TRBV6-5 and TRBJ1-5; 9 bases agree with TRBD1. V was clipped by 7 bases and J by 1 base; unmatched bases: 5. This CDR3 is built from 15 residues. The germline gives CDR1 MNHEY, CDR2 SVGAGI. In nucleotides, the CDR3 is TGTGCCAGCACCCAACAGGGGGCAAGCAATCAGCCCCAGCATTTT. The encoded protein is CASTQQGASNQPQHF.

The J gene is TRBJ2-6, the V gene TRBV7-2; TRBD1 matches at 10 bases. Per the germline V gene, CDR1 is SGHTA and CDR2 is FQGNSA. Trimming cost V 5 bases and J 3 bases; bases outside gene matches: 4. CDR3 length: 16 residues. CDR3 in DNA: TGTGCCAGCAGCCCGGACAGGGGGTTTGGGGCCAACGTCCTGACTTTC. It codes for CASSPDRGFGANVLTF.

V is TRBV5-1 and J is TRBJ1-5; tentatively, D is TRBD1 (5 bases). Germline CDR1 SGHRS, CDR2 YFSETQ. Trimming took 4 bases from V and 7 from J, leaving 12 bases between them. CDR3 size: 13 residues. CDR3 in DNA: TGCGCCAGCAGCCCGGGGGGGGGACAGCCCCAGCATTTT. Encoded protein: CASSPGGGQPQHF.

The chain has TRBV28 and TRBJ2-6, with 9 bases matching TRBD1. There are 17 residues in the CDR3. Germline V gene lookup returns CDR1 MDHEN and CDR2 SYDVKM. The ends lost 4 bases at V and 2 bases at J; junction bases unmatched: 6. The CDR3 region is CASSSSHRGPGANVLTF. The CDR3 DNA reads TGTGCCAGCAGTTCCTCCCACAGGGGGCCTGGGGCCAACGTCCTGACTTTC.

The rearrangement joins TRBV4-3 to TRBJ2-1; D is uncertain. This CDR3 has 14 residues. V shed 0 bases and J shed 9 bases, with 12 bases lying between them. Germline values: CDR1 LGHNA, CDR2 YSLEER. The CDR3 bases are TGCGCCAGCAGCCAAGAAGTGTGGGCCTCTGAGCAGTTCTTC. It is translated as CASSQEVWASEQFF.

The chain uses TRBV24-1 and TRBJ2-1; 13 nucleotides agree with TRBD2. V was pared by 4 bases and J by 7 bases, with 6 bases of the junction left unmatched. The germline V gene has CDR1 KGHDR and CDR2 SFDVKD. CDR3 size: 16 residues. DNA of the CDR3: TGTGCCACCAGTGACCGGACTAGCGGGAGTGCGAATGAGCAGTTCTTC. Protein: CATSDRTSGSANEQFF.

This chain joins TRBV7-9 and TRBJ1-2; D remains unclear. Germline V gene sequence: CDR1 SEHNR, CDR2 FQNEAQ (reference sequence). The CDR3 runs 13 residues. Deletions cut 5 bases from V and 3 bases from J, with 10 bases between. The CDR3 nucleotides read TGTGCCAGCAGCCCGGGGATAGACTATGGCTACACCTTC. Translation gives CASSPGIDYGYTF.

This sequence joins TRBV20-1 and TRBJ2-3, with a possible D match to TRBD1 (6 bases). Trimming removed 3 bases from V and 1 base from J, with 14 bases in between. The CDR3 totals 15 residues. CDR1 is DFQATT and CDR2 is SNEGSKA in the germline V gene (reference sequence). The CDR3 reads CSASRGNMGTDTQYF. CDR3 nucleotides: TGCAGTGCTAGTAGGGGGAATATGGGCACAGATACGCAGTATTTT.

The chain couples TRBV5-1 to TRBJ2-7, with 9 bases aligning to TRBD2. Trimming at V came to 4 bases and at J to 0 bases, leaving 8 bases not matched to a gene. CDR3 length equals 16 residues. Per the germline V gene, CDR1 is SGHRS and CDR2 is YFSETQ. CDR3 in amino acids: CASSGGLALDSYEQYF. As DNA, the CDR3 is TGCGCCAGCAGCGGCGGACTAGCGTTGGACTCCTACGAGCAGTACTTC. The whole variable domain, filled in from reference TRBV5-1 and TRBJ2-7, reads KAGVTQTPRYLIKTRGQQVTLSCSPISGHRSVSWYQQTPGQGLQFLFEYFSETQRNKGNFPGRFSGRQFSNSRSEMNVSTLELGDSALYLCASSGGLALDSYEQYFGPGTRLTVT.

This clone was detected only a few times. The V gene is TRBV15, the J gene TRBJ1-5; D remains unclear. The CDR3 is 14 residues long. CDR1 is LNHNV, CDR2 YYDKDF, per germline (reference sequence). V lost 8 bases to trimming and J lost 0 bases, with 11 bases between them. CDR3 region: CATSLQNSNQPQHF. The DNA of the CDR3 is TGTGCCACCTCCTTACAGAATAGCAATCAGCCCCAGCATTTT.

The rearrangement links TRBV15 to TRBJ2-1; D not certain. Per germline, CDR1 LNHNV and CDR2 YYDKDF (reference sequence). The CDR3 runs 14 residues. Trimming cost V 1 base and J 3 bases, with 7 bases left between them. The CDR3 nucleotides read TGTGCCACCAGCAGAGTACAGTTCTACAATGAGCAGTTCTTC. It codes for CATSRVQFYNEQFF.

This sequence joins TRBV5-4 and TRBJ1-6; D not resolved. From germline, CDR1 is SGHNT and CDR2 YYREEE (reference sequence). V was trimmed by 1 base and J by 6 bases, leaving 8 bases between them. This CDR3 is built from 14 residues. This chain's CDR3 is CASSLREVNSPLHF. CDR3 DNA sequence: TGTGCCAGCAGCTTGAGGGAGGTTAATTCACCCCTCCACTTT. The variable domain in full, completed from reference TRBV5-4 and TRBJ1-6, reads ETGVTQSPTHLIKTRGQQVTLRCSSQSGHNTVSWYQQALGQGPQFIFQYYREEENGRGNFPPRFSGLQFPNYSSELNVNALELDDSALYLCASSLREVNSPLHFGNGTRLTVT.

The chain recombines TRBV5-1 with TRBJ1-4, with TRBD1 as a possible D gene (5 bases). V lost 3 bases, J lost 7 bases, and 10 bases lay in between. The CDR3 consists of 13 residues. CDR1 is SGHRS, CDR2 YFSETQ, per germline. This CDR3 is CASSWGGGEKLFF. The CDR3 nucleotides read TGCGCCAGCAGCTGGGGCGGGGGTGAAAAACTGTTTTTT.

The chain is built from TRBV11-2 and TRBJ2-7, with D hard to call. With 5 bases removed from V and 8 bases from J, the gap between germline ends came to 22 bases. This CDR3 is 15 amino acids long. Germline values: CDR1 SGHAT, CDR2 FQNNGV. The CDR3 spells CASSENIGSRLQQYF. CDR3 DNA sequence: TGTGCCAGCAGCGAGAACATCGGGTCCCGGCTTCAGCAGTACTTC.

This clone was picked up one time. The chain has TRBV2 and TRBJ2-1, with a possible D match to TRBD2 (5 bases). Germline V lookup: CDR1 SNHLY, CDR2 FYNNEI. The CDR3 is 12 residues long. Trimming removed 8 bases from V and 6 bases from J, with 11 bases in between. DNA of the CDR3: TGTGCCAGCCGGACTTCTCCCAATGAGCAGTTCTTC. Its protein product is CASRTSPNEQFF.